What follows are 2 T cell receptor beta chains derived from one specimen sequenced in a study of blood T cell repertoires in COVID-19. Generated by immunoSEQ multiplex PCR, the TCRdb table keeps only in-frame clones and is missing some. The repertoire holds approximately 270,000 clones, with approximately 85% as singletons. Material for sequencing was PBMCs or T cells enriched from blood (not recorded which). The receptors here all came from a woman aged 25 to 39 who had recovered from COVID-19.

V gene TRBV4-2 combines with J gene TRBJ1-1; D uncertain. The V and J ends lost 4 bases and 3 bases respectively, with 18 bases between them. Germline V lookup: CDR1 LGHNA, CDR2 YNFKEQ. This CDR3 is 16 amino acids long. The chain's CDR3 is CASSPGSNRVDTEAFF. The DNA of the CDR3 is TGTGCCAGCAGCCCCGGGTCAAATCGGGTCGACACTGAAGCTTTCTTT.

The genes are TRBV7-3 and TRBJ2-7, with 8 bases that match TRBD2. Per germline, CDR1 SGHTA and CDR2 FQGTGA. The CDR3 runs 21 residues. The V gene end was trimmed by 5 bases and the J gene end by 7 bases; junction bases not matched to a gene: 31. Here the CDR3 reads CASSPISNGDTGTRPSEEQYF. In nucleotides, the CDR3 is TGTGCCAGCAGCCCTATATCAAACGGGGATACCGGGACTAGGCCATCTGAGGAGCAGTACTTC.